This T cell receptor beta chain was profiled in a study of naive and memory T cell subsets. Per the germline V gene, CDR1 is SGHTA and CDR2 is FQGNSA. Trimming cost V 5 bases and J 3 bases; bases outside gene matches: 6. The CDR3 spans 15 residues. Two oligonucleotides, mixed equimolar, formed the beta constant-region primer covering TRBC1 and TRBC2. Nested alpha and beta constant-region primers with the SP2 primer drove four PCR rounds on ligated cDNA. Via MiXCR, TCRdb re-called the UMI-ligation and nested PCR reads, giving one row per CDR3 protein. The sample includes tens of thousands of distinct CDR3 sequences, less than 20% of them seen just once.

The clonotype originates from a human donor in good health. Sequencing used effector memory CD4+ T cells from blood. As for subset: effector memory, CD45RA- CD27-. V gene TRBV7-2 combines with J gene TRBJ2-2, with 7 bases that match TRBD2. In DNA, the CDR3 is TGTGCCAGCAGCCCGGGACTATACGACACCGGGGAGCTGTTTTTT. Translated, it gives CASSPGLYDTGELFF.